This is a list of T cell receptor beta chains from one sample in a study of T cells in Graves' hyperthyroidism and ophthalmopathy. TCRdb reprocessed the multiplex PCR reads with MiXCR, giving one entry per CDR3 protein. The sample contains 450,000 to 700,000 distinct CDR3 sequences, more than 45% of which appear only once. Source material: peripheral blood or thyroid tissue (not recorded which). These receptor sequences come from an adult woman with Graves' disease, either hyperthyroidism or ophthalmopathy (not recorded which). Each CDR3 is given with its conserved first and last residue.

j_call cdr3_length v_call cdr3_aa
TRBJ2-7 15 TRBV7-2 CASSLEPGTLYEQYF
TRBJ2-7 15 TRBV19 CASRWALGQGYEQYF
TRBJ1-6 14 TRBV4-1 CASGAGSNNSPLHF
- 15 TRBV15 CATSREGRGLDEQYF
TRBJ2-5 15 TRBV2 CASSSLAGGKETQYF
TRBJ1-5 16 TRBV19 CASSILGRDSNQPQHF
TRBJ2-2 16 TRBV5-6 CASSLSRDSGTGELFF
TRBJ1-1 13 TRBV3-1 CASSRDRGSEAFF
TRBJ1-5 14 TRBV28 CASTEVYSNQPQHF
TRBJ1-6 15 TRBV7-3 CASSPFLGEGSPLHF
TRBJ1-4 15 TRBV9 CASSVQGGANEKLFF
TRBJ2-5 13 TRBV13 CASSSLTGRTQYF
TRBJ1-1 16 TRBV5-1 CASSPRRGGMNTEAFF
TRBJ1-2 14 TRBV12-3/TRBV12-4 CASSRAGTADGYTF
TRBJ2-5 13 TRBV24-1 CATRAGGAETQYF
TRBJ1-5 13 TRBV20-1 CSARAPGNQPQHF